A single sample gave rise to the 21 T cell receptor beta chains below, sequenced in a study of blood T cell repertoires in COVID-19. The data were produced by immunoSEQ multiplex PCR, yet TCRdb's version contains in-frame clones alone and is incomplete. The sample gives 200,000 to 300,000 clones, about 86% of which show up once; almost 2% is in the top ten. Sequences were obtained from peripheral blood. These receptors were obtained from a man aged 25 to 45 with active or convalescent COVID-19.

The rearrangement links TRBV19 to TRBJ1-2, with D hard to call. Trimming removed 7 bases from V and 2 bases from J, with 14 bases in between. CDR3 length: 14 amino acids. Germline CDR1 is LNHDA and CDR2 is SQIVND (reference sequence). The CDR3 region has the DNA TGTGCCAGTACCCTCGGGGTACAGAACTATGGCTACACCTTC. Protein sequence: CASTLGVQNYGYTF.

The V call is TRBV5-8, the J call TRBJ1-5, with D possibly TRBD1 on 5 matching bases. CDR3 length: 16 amino acids. The V gene's germline CDR1 is SGHTS and CDR2 YDEGEE. The ends were cut back, 4 bases at V and 2 bases at J, with 16 bases in the middle. The CDR3 protein is CASSPGISPGNQPQHF. In nucleotides, the CDR3 is TGTGCCAGCAGCCCAGGGATCTCACCGGGCAATCAGCCCCAGCATTTT.

This rearrangement joins TRBV5-1 to TRBJ1-2; 10 bases are shared with TRBD1. There are 17 residues in the CDR3. Trimming at V came to 4 bases and at J to 2 bases, leaving 11 bases not matched to a gene. Per germline, CDR1 SGHRS and CDR2 YFSETQ. CDR3: CASSRRQGAQTNYGYTF. For the CDR3, the DNA is TGCGCCAGCAGCAGACGACAGGGGGCTCAAACAAACTATGGCTACACCTTC.

The J gene is TRBJ2-1, the V gene TRBV27, with D possibly being TRBD1 (6 bases). CDR1 and CDR2 from the germline V gene are MNHEY and SMNVEV (reference sequence). This CDR3 region has 16 residues. V lost 6 bases and J lost 3, with 18 bases in between. The CDR3 sequence is CASRSPTGGFYNEQFF. The CDR3, as DNA: TGTGCCAGCAGGTCCCCGACAGGAGGTTTCTACAATGAGCAGTTCTTC.

V is TRBV6-1 and J is TRBJ2-7, with D possibly being TRBD2 (6 bases). Per germline, CDR1 MNHNS and CDR2 SASEGT. Trimming shortened V by 0 bases and J by 7 bases, and 13 bases separated the two germline ends. The CDR3 is 14 amino acids. Here the CDR3 DNA reads TGTGCCAGCAGTGAAGCGGGGGGAGTACGGGAGCAGTACTTC. This translates into CASSEAGGVREQYF.

The chain carries TRBV24-1 and TRBJ2-1; 8 bases map to TRBD1. Germline V lookup: CDR1 KGHDR, CDR2 SFDVKD. After removal of 9 bases from V and 8 bases from J, the junction contained 2 bases not matched to a gene. CDR3 length: 11 residues. The CDR3 spells CATGQGHEQFF. The DNA of the CDR3 is TGTGCCACCGGACAGGGCCATGAGCAGTTCTTC.

This rearrangement joins TRBV25-1 to TRBJ1-6; D might be TRBD1 (5 bases). Germline V gene sequence: CDR1 MGHDK, CDR2 SYGVNS. V was pared by 1 base and J by 7 bases, with 14 bases between. The CDR3 is 16 residues long. The CDR3 reads CASSESWGVGNSPLHF. The CDR3 nucleotides are TGTGCCAGCAGTGAATCCTGGGGGGTGGGGAATTCACCCCTCCACTTT.

V is TRBV15 and J is TRBJ2-7; a weak D match, TRBD2 (6 bases). The length of the CDR3 is 14 residues. Trimming shortened V by 3 bases and J by 5 bases, and 14 bases separated the two germline ends. CDR1 and CDR2 from the germline V gene are LNHNV and YYDKDF (reference sequence). CDR3 region: CATSREQWEDEQYF. In nucleotides, the CDR3 is TGTGCCACCAGCAGGGAACAGTGGGAGGACGAGCAGTACTTC.

The chain employs TRBV27 and TRBJ2-2; TRBD2 agrees at 12 bases. This CDR3 spans 16 amino acids. The germline CDR1 and CDR2 sequences are MNHEY and SMNVEV (reference sequence). The junction had 10 bases not matched to a gene; V was cut back by 8 bases and J by 6 bases. This CDR3 is CASSGLAGRLSGELFF. The CDR3 region has the DNA TGTGCCAGCTCTGGACTAGCGGGGCGTCTTTCCGGGGAGCTGTTTTTT.

The chain uses TRBV7-4 and TRBJ2-7; D remains ambiguous. Germline loops: CDR1 SGHVT, CDR2 SQSDAQ. The CDR3 is 11 amino acids. Trimming took off 8 bases at V and 3 bases at J, with 8 bases between the two ends. In nucleotides, the CDR3 is TGTGCCAGCCTGAACGGCTACGAGCAGTACTTC. It specifies CASLNGYEQYF.

The rearrangement joins TRBV9 to TRBJ2-1; 7 bases are shared with TRBD2. CDR3 length: 17 amino acids. The V gene's germline CDR1 is SGDLS and CDR2 YYNGEE. The V gene end was trimmed by 4 bases and the J gene end by 0 bases; junction bases not matched to a gene: 10. CDR3 nucleotide sequence: TGTGCCAGCAGCCCCGGGGGGACCCCGATCTCCTACAATGAGCAGTTCTTC. Its protein is CASSPGGTPISYNEQFF.

The chain uses TRBV25-1 and TRBJ1-1; the D gene is possibly TRBD1 (6 bases). This CDR3 has 14 amino acids. V lost 4 bases and J 7 bases, leaving 16 bases between the germline ends. Germline lookup yields CDR1 MGHDK and CDR2 SYGVNS. The CDR3 nucleotides read TGTGCCAGCAGTGGAACCCCCGGGACAATTGAAGCTTTCTTT. Its translation: CASSGTPGTIEAFF.

The rearrangement uses TRBV27 and TRBJ2-7, with D maybe TRBD2 (7 bases). Germline CDR1 and CDR2: MNHEY and SMNVEV (reference sequence). The ends were cut back, 5 bases at V and 7 bases at J, with 15 bases in the middle. The CDR3 contains 13 residues. The CDR3 region is CASSARRGGEQYF. The CDR3 nucleotides are TGTGCCAGCAGTGCCAGGAGGGGGGGGGAGCAGTACTTC.

The V gene is TRBV30, the J gene TRBJ1-5; tentative D call: TRBD1 (6 bases). V was pared by 1 base and J by 6 bases, with 10 bases between. Germline V CDR1 and CDR2: GTSNPN, SVGIG (reference sequence). The CDR3 has 13 amino acids. CDR3 nucleotides: TGTGCCTGGAGTGGGACAGTCGGTCAGCCCCAGCATTTT. This encodes CAWSGTVGQPQHF.

The V call is TRBV9, the J call TRBJ1-6; TRBD1 might be the D (5 bases). The CDR3 sequence is 14 residues long. Deletions cut 4 bases from V and 12 bases from J, with 17 bases between. Germline-derived CDR1 and CDR2 are SGDLS and YYNGEE. CDR3 sequence reads: CASSHLDQGEPLHF. CDR3 in DNA: TGTGCCAGCAGCCATCTGGACCAAGGGGAACCCCTCCACTTT.

The CDR3 DNA reads as TGCGCCAGCAGGGCGGGGGCCCACGAGCAGTACTTC. Translating gives CASRAGAHEQYF. The genes are TRBV5-1 and TRBJ2-7; TRBD2 might be the D (7 bases). Trimming removed 5 bases from V and 5 bases from J, with 11 bases in between. In germline, CDR1 is SGHRS, CDR2 YFSETQ. The CDR3 is 12 residues long.

The CDR3 sequence is CASRGGQRGNYGYTF. The CDR3 DNA sequence: TGTGCCAGCAGAGGCGGACAGCGGGGGAACTATGGCTACACCTTC. This chain uses TRBV6-5 with TRBJ1-2, with D maybe TRBD1 (6 bases). Germline CDR1 MNHEY, CDR2 SVGAGI. Trimming took 6 bases from V and 2 from J, leaving 16 bases between them. This CDR3 is 15 amino acids long.

A note on this clone: The same CDR3 arises from other DNA sequences in this sample as well. This chain links TRBV6-5 with TRBJ1-2; 7 nucleotides match TRBD1. The CDR3 totals 12 residues. The V segment lost 6 bases and the J segment 2 bases; nucleotides outside the gene matches: 0. Germline CDR1 reads MNHEY; CDR2 reads SVGAGI. In nucleotides, the CDR3 is TGTGCCAGCAGGACAGGGAACTATGGCTACACCTTC. It is translated as CASRTGNYGYTF.

This clone has a handful of counts. The chain is built from TRBV12-3 or TRBV12-4 and TRBJ1-5; D may be TRBD1 (6 bases). The CDR3 has 13 residues. Trimming shortened V by 8 bases and J by 3 bases, and 11 bases separated the two germline ends. The CDR3 region has the DNA TGTGCCAGCGCACAGGGAAACAATCAGCCCCAGCATTTT. This gives the protein CASAQGNNQPQHF.

This clone showed up just once. This chain uses TRBV5-4 with TRBJ2-1, with unresolved D. The ends were cut back, 1 base at V and 4 bases at J, with 6 bases in the middle. The CDR3 totals 13 residues. The germline V gene encodes CDR1 SGHNT and CDR2 YYREEE (reference sequence). In DNA form, the CDR3 reads TGTGCCAGCAGCTTGAACGGGTACAATGAGCAGTTCTTC. Translation: CASSLNGYNEQFF.

V and J are TRBV6-5 and TRBJ1-2; 8 positions agree with TRBD1. V dropped 8 bases and J dropped 2; count of bases not matched to a gene: 4. The germline gives CDR1 MNHEY, CDR2 SVGAGI. This CDR3 region has 13 residues. The CDR3 nucleotides read TGTGCCAGCCAAAGACAGGGGAACTATGGCTACACCTTC. It yields the protein CASQRQGNYGYTF.